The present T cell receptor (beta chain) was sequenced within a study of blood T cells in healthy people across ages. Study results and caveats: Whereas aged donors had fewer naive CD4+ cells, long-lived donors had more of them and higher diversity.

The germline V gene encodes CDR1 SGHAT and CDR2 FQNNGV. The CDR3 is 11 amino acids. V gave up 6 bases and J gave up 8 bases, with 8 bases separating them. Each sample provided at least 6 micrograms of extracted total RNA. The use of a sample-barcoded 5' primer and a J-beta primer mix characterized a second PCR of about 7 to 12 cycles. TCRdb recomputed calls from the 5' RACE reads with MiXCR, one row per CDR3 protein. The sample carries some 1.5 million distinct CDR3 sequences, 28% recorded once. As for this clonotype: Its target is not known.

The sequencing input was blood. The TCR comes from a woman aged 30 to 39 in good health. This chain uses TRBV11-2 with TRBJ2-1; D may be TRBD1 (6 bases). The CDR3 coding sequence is TGTGCCAGCAGAGGGGGATATGAGCAGTTCTTC. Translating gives CASRGGYEQFF.